This entry lists 29 T cell receptor beta chains sequenced from one sample in a study of shared clonotypes between healthy human individuals. Libraries were prepared by immunoSEQ multiplex PCR; TCRdb keeps only in-frame clonotypes and omits some of them. The sample has around 1,000,000 clones, 60% to 85% seen once; the top ten hold over 0.8%. Input material: memory CD4+ T cells from PBMCs. The subset denotes: CD45RA-negative fraction. These TCRs come from a young man in good health. Some clones in this sample may be carry-over from other donors' samples.

The rearrangement uses TRBV7-3 and TRBJ2-3; 8 nucleotides line up with TRBD2. J gave up 6 bases and V 2 bases, and 10 bases lay outside the gene matches. In germline, CDR1 is SGHTA, CDR2 FQGTGA. The CDR3 totals 16 residues. The chain's CDR3 is CASSLWATSDPDTQYF. As DNA, the CDR3 is TGTGCCAGCAGCTTATGGGCGACTAGCGACCCGGATACGCAGTATTTT.

The chain combines TRBV5-8 with TRBJ1-5, with TRBD1 as a possible D gene (6 bases). There are 14 residues in the CDR3. Germline V CDR1 and CDR2: SGHTS, YDEGEE. V was cut by 0 bases and J by 7 bases, with 11 bases left in between. The CDR3 DNA sequence: TGTGCCAGCAGCTTGGACAGGGTAGGACAGCCCCAGCATTTT. It is translated as CASSLDRVGQPQHF.

The rearrangement joins TRBV18 to TRBJ2-3; D gene unclear. V was shortened by 2 bases and J by 2 bases, with 5 bases between the two germline ends. In germline, CDR1 is KGHSH, CDR2 LQKENI. The CDR3 has 13 amino acids. CDR3 in amino acids: CASSPRNTDTQYF. The CDR3 bases are TGTGCCAGCTCACCAAGGAACACAGATACGCAGTATTTT. The variable domain in full, completed from reference TRBV18 and TRBJ2-3, reads NAGVMQNPRHLVRRRGQEARLRCSPMKGHSHVYWYRQLPEEGLKFMVYLQKENIIDESGMPKERFSAEFPKEGPSILRIQQVVRGDSAAYFCASSPRNTDTQYFGPGTRLTVL.

The genes are TRBV7-9 and TRBJ2-7; D ambiguous. This CDR3 comprises 12 residues. V lost 5 bases and J lost 2, with 7 bases in between. Germline loops: CDR1 SEHNR, CDR2 FQNEAQ (reference sequence). CDR3 residues: CASSPGTYEQYF. CDR3 sequence (DNA): TGTGCCAGCAGCCCTGGGACCTACGAGCAGTACTTC. The full variable domain, rest sourced from reference TRBV7-9 and TRBJ2-7, is DTGVSQNPRHKITKRGQNVTFRCDPISEHNRLYWYRQTLGQGPEFLTYFQNEAQLEKSRLLSDRFSAERPKGSFSTLEIQRTEQGDSAMYLCASSPGTYEQYFGPGTRLTVT.

V usage is TRBV4-1 and J usage is TRBJ1-2; D may be TRBD1 (5 bases). The ends were cut back, 1 base at V and 7 bases at J, with 10 bases in the middle. CDR3 length equals 13 residues. The germline gives CDR1 MGHRA, CDR2 YSYEKL. In DNA form, the CDR3 reads TGCGCCAGCAGCCAAGTTCTCGGGGCTGGCTACACCTTC. It specifies CASSQVLGAGYTF.

J is TRBJ2-2 and V is TRBV9; tentatively, D is TRBD1 or TRBD2 (5 bases each). V gave up 3 bases and J gave up 4 bases, with 19 bases separating them. There are 17 residues in the CDR3. The germline V gene encodes CDR1 SGDLS and CDR2 YYNGEE. CDR3 nucleotides: TGTGCCAGCAGCGCAGACGCAGGGACGGGTTTCACCGGGGAGCTGTTTTTT. Its protein product is CASSADAGTGFTGELFF.

The chain employs TRBV7-6 and TRBJ2-1; 9 nucleotides align to TRBD2. CDR1 is SGHVS, CDR2 FNYEAQ, per germline. After removal of 3 bases from V and 0 bases from J, the junction contained 0 bases not matched to a gene. This CDR3 has 15 amino acids. The CDR3 DNA is TGTGCCAGCAGCTTTAGCGGGAGCTCCTACAATGAGCAGTTCTTC. Translated: CASSFSGSSYNEQFF.

V gene TRBV28 combines with J gene TRBJ2-1, with 11 nucleotides matching TRBD2. The CDR3 sequence is 15 residues long. V shed 5 bases, J shed 10 bases, and the junction held 10 bases outside the gene matches. Germline V gene data show CDR1 as MDHEN and CDR2 as SYDVKM. The CDR3 protein is CASSKTSGTPLEQFF. CDR3 coding DNA: TGTGCCAGCAGTAAGACTAGCGGGACCCCCCTGGAGCAGTTCTTC.

The chain combines TRBV7-3 with TRBJ2-1, with TRBD2 matching 9 bases. The junction had 6 bases not matched to a gene; V was cut back by 1 base and J by 8 bases. CDR1 SGHTA and CDR2 FQGTGA come from the germline V gene. This CDR3 has 15 residues. In DNA, the CDR3 is TGTGCCAGCAGCTTAATTAGCGGGAGAGGCGATGAGCAGTTCTTC. This gives the protein CASSLISGRGDEQFF.

The rearrangement links TRBV7-2 to TRBJ2-5, with D maybe TRBD2 (5 bases). The CDR3 loop spans 13 amino acids. Trimming cost V 5 bases and J 5 bases, with 12 bases left between them. Per the germline V gene, CDR1 is SGHTA and CDR2 is FQGNSA. DNA for the CDR3: TGTGCCAGCAGCGAGGGCTATTGGGAGACCCAGTACTTC. It encodes CASSEGYWETQYF.

The chain combines TRBV10-3 with TRBJ2-7, with 10 bases identical to TRBD2. Germline CDR1 ENHRY, CDR2 SYGVKD. V lost 4 bases, J lost 4 bases, and 1 base stayed unmatched. This CDR3 region has 13 residues. CDR3 in amino acids: CAISVAGGYEQYF. For the CDR3, the DNA is TGTGCCATCAGTGTAGCGGGGGGTTACGAGCAGTACTTC.

Written as DNA, the CDR3 is TGTGCCAGCAGCACCGGACTAGCGGGATCCTACGAGCAGTACTTC. This codes for CASSTGLAGSYEQYF. The chain has TRBV21-1 and TRBJ2-7; TRBD2 reflects the table's D call only, with no check against the DNA. TRBV21-1 is recorded as a pseudogene. The CDR3 sequence is 15 residues long.

The chain links TRBV6-1 to TRBJ1-6; D ambiguous. Trimming took off 2 bases at V and 11 bases at J, with 13 bases between the two ends. Germline V gene data show CDR1 as MNHNS and CDR2 as SASEGT. This CDR3 is built from 14 residues. Here the CDR3 DNA reads TGTGCCAGCAGTGAAACGCGTCCCGCCGCACCCCTCCACTTT. Translation: CASSETRPAAPLHF.

The chain carries TRBV7-6 and TRBJ2-7, with D possibly matching TRBD1 (5 bases). The CDR3 extends over 13 amino acids. The V end lost 3 bases, the J end lost 7 bases, and 13 bases lay between the germline ends. Germline V gene sequence: CDR1 SGHVS, CDR2 FNYEAQ. CDR3 sequence reads: CASSFGHLKEQYF. CDR3 coding DNA: TGTGCCAGCAGCTTCGGACACCTCAAGGAGCAGTACTTC.

J is TRBJ2-3 and V is TRBV7-3; TRBD1 matches 8 bases. The V gene's germline CDR1 is SGHTA and CDR2 FQGTGA. The CDR3 is 14 residues long. The J segment lost 3 bases and the V segment lost 5 bases, leaving 4 bases of the junction unmatched. The CDR3 is CASSPGQGTDTQYF. The CDR3 DNA is TGTGCCAGCAGCCCAGGACAGGGAACAGATACGCAGTATTTT.

The J gene is TRBJ1-1, the V gene TRBV5-5; D possibly corresponds to TRBD1 (5 bases). The length of the CDR3 is 15 residues. With 0 bases removed from V and 1 base from J, the gap between germline ends came to 10 bases. The germline V gene has CDR1 SGHKS and CDR2 YYEKEE (reference sequence). DNA for the CDR3: TGTGCCAGCAGCTTGGTACCGGGGCGGAACACTGAAGCTTTCTTT. It is translated as CASSLVPGRNTEAFF.

The V call is TRBV7-6, the J call TRBJ1-1; D perhaps matches TRBD1 (6 bases). Trimming took off 6 bases at V and 3 bases at J, with 23 bases between the two ends. This CDR3 is 17 amino acids long. CDR1 is SGHVS and CDR2 is FNYEAQ in the germline V gene. The CDR3 reads CASSPLGGAGEYTEAFF. CDR3 coding DNA: TGTGCCAGCAGTCCACTGGGGGGTGCAGGGGAGTACACTGAAGCTTTCTTT.

This clone was seen a few times. The genes are TRBV2 and TRBJ2-1, with 13 bases that match TRBD2. The trim removed 6 bases at V and 10 bases at J, leaving 3 bases unmatched. Germline values: CDR1 SNHLY, CDR2 FYNNEI. The CDR3 has 13 amino acids. The chain's CDR3 is CASRPGLAGEQFF. The CDR3 DNA is TGTGCCAGCAGACCGGGACTAGCGGGAGAGCAGTTCTTC. Supplemented by reference TRBV2 and TRBJ2-1, the full variable domain reads EPEVTQTPSHQVTQMGQEVILRCVPISNHLYFYWYRQILGQKVEFLVSFYNNEISEKSEIFDDQFSVERPDGSNFTLKIRSTKLEDSAMYFCASRPGLAGEQFFGPGTRLTVL.

The chain couples TRBV19 to TRBJ1-2; 9 bases are shared with TRBD1. The ends lost 4 bases at V and 6 bases at J; junction bases unmatched: 12. Germline V gene lookup returns CDR1 LNHDA and CDR2 SQIVND (reference sequence). CDR3 size: 16 residues. Here the CDR3 DNA reads TGTGCCAGTAGTAGGATAACCGGGACAGGGTATAATGGCTACACCTTC. Amino acid sequence: CASSRITGTGYNGYTF.

This rearrangement joins TRBV7-8 to TRBJ2-1, with 7 nucleotides matching TRBD2. The CDR3 extends over 15 amino acids. Germline V gene sequence: CDR1 SGHVS, CDR2 FQNEAQ. Losses at the gene ends were 4 bases for V and 8 bases for J; bases not matched to a gene: 11. CDR3 residues: CASSSGGIVNDEQFF. Written as DNA, the CDR3 is TGTGCCAGCAGCTCCGGGGGGATAGTGAACGATGAGCAGTTCTTC.

This rearrangement joins TRBV4-1 to TRBJ2-1; no clear D. V lost 0 bases, J lost 8 bases, and 11 bases lay in between. Germline CDR1 and CDR2: MGHRA and YSYEKL. This CDR3 is built from 14 residues. This CDR3 reads CASSQEASVHEQFF. The CDR3 nucleotides read TGCGCCAGCAGCCAAGAGGCCAGCGTCCATGAGCAGTTCTTC.

This clone was recorded only once. V gene TRBV11-2 combines with J gene TRBJ2-2; possibly TRBD1 or TRBD2 for D (6 bases each). CDR3 length equals 16 residues. The ends were cut back, 5 bases at V and 3 bases at J, with 16 bases in the middle. Germline CDR1 SGHAT, CDR2 FQNNGV. CDR3 coding DNA: TGTGCCAGCAGCCCTCTCCCCCGGGGGCACACCGGGGAGCTGTTTTTT. Its protein is CASSPLPRGHTGELFF.

Concerning this clone: A much larger clone is a single base away; this may be a read error. The rearrangement joins TRBV5-6 to TRBJ1-2, with D possibly TRBD1 on 6 matching bases. Looked up from germline, CDR1 is SGHDT and CDR2 is YYEEEE. The CDR3 has 15 residues. CDR3 loop: CASSYERTDHYGYAF. The CDR3 DNA reads as TGTGCCAGCAGCTACGAGCGGACAGACCACTATGGCTACGCCTTC.

V usage is TRBV6-4 and J usage is TRBJ2-2, with 8 bases identical to TRBD1. The germline V gene encodes CDR1 MRHNA and CDR2 SNTAGT. The CDR3 is 15 amino acids. Trimming cost V 4 bases and J 1 base; bases outside gene matches: 2. CDR3 DNA sequence: TGTGCCAGCAGTGCCGGGACAGGGAACACCGGGGAGCTGTTTTTT. This gives the protein CASSAGTGNTGELFF.

The V call is TRBV10-3, the J call TRBJ2-1, with 9 bases identical to TRBD2. This CDR3 contains 16 residues. CDR1 is ENHRY and CDR2 is SYGVKD in the germline V gene. J was trimmed by 6 bases and V by 2 bases; bases with no gene match: 8. The DNA of the CDR3 is TGTGCCATCAGTGAGAGAAGCGGGAGGCCGGGCAATGAGCAGTTCTTC. It is translated as CAISERSGRPGNEQFF.

The genes are TRBV5-1 and TRBJ2-7, with no clear D. Deletions cut 4 bases from V and 0 bases from J, with 17 bases between. Germline values: CDR1 SGHRS, CDR2 YFSETQ. The CDR3 is 16 amino acids. The CDR3 loop reads CASSPGRAAFSYEQYF. The CDR3 nucleotides read TGCGCCAGCAGCCCCGGACGGGCCGCATTCTCCTACGAGCAGTACTTC. The whole variable domain, filled in from reference TRBV5-1 and TRBJ2-7, reads KAGVTQTPRYLIKTRGQQVTLSCSPISGHRSVSWYQQTPGQGLQFLFEYFSETQRNKGNFPGRFSGRQFSNSRSEMNVSTLELGDSALYLCASSPGRAAFSYEQYFGPGTRLTVT.

The V and J genes are TRBV18 and TRBJ1-3; D gene ambiguous. This CDR3 region has 15 residues. Trimming cost V 6 bases and J 2 bases, with 14 bases left between them. Germline V CDR1 and CDR2: KGHSH, LQKENI. Here the CDR3 DNA reads TGTGCCAGCTCTAAGGGTTCTCTCCCTGGAAACACCATATATTTT. This encodes CASSKGSLPGNTIYF.

V is TRBV5-1 and J is TRBJ1-3; a possible D gene is TRBD1 (6 bases). V lost 4 bases to trimming and J lost 2 bases, with 16 bases between them. CDR1 SGHRS and CDR2 YFSETQ come from the germline V gene. The CDR3 loop spans 16 amino acids. The CDR3 DNA follows: TGCGCCAGCAGCCCCGGGACACCCCGGGCTGGAAACACCATATATTTT. Its protein is CASSPGTPRAGNTIYF.

This clone was counted once. This chain joins TRBV7-9 and TRBJ2-5; no clear D. Germline V gives CDR1 SEHNR, CDR2 FQNEAQ (reference sequence). Trimming pared 4 bases from V and 5 bases from J, leaving 20 bases between. This CDR3 is built from 16 residues. The CDR3 is CASSSKRQDDSETQYF. CDR3 sequence (DNA): TGTGCCAGCAGCTCCAAGCGCCAAGACGACTCGGAGACCCAGTACTTC.